These 26 T cell receptor beta chains share one sample of origin, sequenced in a study of cytotoxic CD8 clonotypes in ibrutinib-treated CLL (dated by TCRdb to about 2021). The library was produced with the immunoSEQ multiplex PCR assay. Not all clones reach the TCRdb copy of this immuneACCESS table, which keeps in-frame sequences only. Checked studies attribute under half of the gap to unresolved V genes and leave the rest unexplained. This sample comprises 70,000 to 85,000 clones, more than 70% of them detected only once. The leading ten clones occupy 7.7% of the sample. The time point label for this specimen denotes: progressive disease on ibrutinib. The starting material was PBMCs, obtained at disease progression, from a patient treated with ibrutinib. These receptors originate from a human donor with chronic lymphocytic leukemia.

The DNA of the CDR3 is TGTGCCAGCAGCCCTACTAGAGTTTATAACACCGGGGAGCTGTTTTTT. Protein: CASSPTRVYNTGELFF. This chain links TRBV5-4 with TRBJ2-2, with D possibly TRBD2 on 5 matching bases. The CDR3 is 16 residues long. Trimming stripped 4 bases from V and 2 bases from J, with 15 bases between. Germline V gene sequence: CDR1 SGHNT, CDR2 YYREEE (reference sequence).

The chain employs TRBV18 and TRBJ1-1, with 7 bases matching TRBD1. V lost 4 bases, J lost 1 base, and 0 bases stayed unmatched. This CDR3 is 13 amino acids long. CDR1 KGHSH and CDR2 LQKENI come from the germline V gene. CDR3 in amino acids: CASSRQGNTEAFF. The CDR3 bases are TGTGCCAGCTCACGACAGGGGAACACTGAAGCTTTCTTT.

CDR3 amino acids: CASSPSIAGGVKDTQYF. CDR3 nucleotides: TGTGCCAGCTCACCGTCAATAGCGGGAGGTGTAAAAGATACGCAGTATTTT. This chain uses TRBV18 with TRBJ2-3; TRBD2 matches 10 bases. This CDR3 comprises 17 residues. J was trimmed by 5 bases and V by 3 bases; bases with no gene match: 11. The germline V gene has CDR1 KGHSH and CDR2 LQKENI.

This CDR3 is CASSSRNTGELFF. CDR3 sequence (DNA): TGTGCCAGCAGTAGCAGGAACACCGGGGAGCTGTTTTTT. This chain links TRBV6-5 with TRBJ2-2; D gene uncertain. The V end was cut by 5 bases, the J end by 1 base, with 5 bases between. The CDR3 is made up of 13 amino acids. In germline, CDR1 is MNHEY, CDR2 SVGAGI.

The chain carries TRBV5-4 and TRBJ2-2; D is uncertain. V lost 0 bases to trimming and J lost 6 bases, with 6 bases between them. The CDR3 has 13 amino acids. Germline V CDR1 and CDR2: SGHNT, YYREEE (reference sequence). The CDR3, as DNA: TGTGCCAGCAGCTTGGTTGGGGCCGGGGAGCTGTTTTTT. As protein: CASSLVGAGELFF.

V and J are TRBV6-1 and TRBJ2-7; tentatively, D is TRBD1 (6 bases). This CDR3 has 14 residues. Trimming took off 5 bases at V and 3 bases at J, with 14 bases between the two ends. CDR1 and CDR2 from the germline V gene are MNHNS and SASEGT. The DNA for the CDR3 is TGTGCCAGCAGTCGGACAGATCCCGGCTACGAGCAGTACTTC. This gives the protein CASSRTDPGYEQYF.

The chain recombines TRBV5-1 with TRBJ2-3, with TRBD1 as a possible D gene (5 bases). Germline CDR1 and CDR2: SGHRS and YFSETQ. Trimming removed 7 bases at V and 2 bases at J, with 20 bases between. The CDR3 has 16 amino acids. The CDR3 sequence is CASQGELSPYTDTQYF. Written as DNA, the CDR3 is TGCGCCAGCCAAGGGGAACTGTCGCCGTACACAGATACGCAGTATTTT.

This chain connects TRBV27 to TRBJ1-2; D perhaps matches TRBD1 (5 bases). Germline V CDR1 and CDR2: MNHEY, SMNVEV (reference sequence). This CDR3 contains 13 residues. Trimming cost V 8 bases and J 5 bases, with 15 bases left between them. CDR3: CASGEGPRYGYTF. The CDR3 DNA sequence: TGTGCCAGCGGAGAGGGACCGAGATATGGCTACACCTTC.

The V gene is TRBV6-1, the J gene TRBJ2-1; the match to TRBD2 covers 7 bases. The junction had 5 bases not matched to a gene; V was cut back by 3 bases and J by 3 bases. CDR1 MNHNS and CDR2 SASEGT come from the germline V gene. This CDR3 has 15 residues. In DNA form, the CDR3 reads TGTGCCAGCAGTGATACTAGCGCCTACTACAATGAGCAGTTCTTC. It is translated as CASSDTSAYYNEQFF.

This chain joins TRBV10-3 and TRBJ2-2; 7 bases agree with TRBD1. CDR1 is ENHRY and CDR2 is SYGVKD in the germline V gene. The CDR3 is made up of 14 amino acids. With 6 bases clipped from V and 4 bases from J, the junction kept 5 bases outside the gene matches. The CDR3 DNA follows: TGTGCCATCAGGCAGGGGGAAACCACCGGGGAGCTGTTTTTT. Encoded protein: CAIRQGETTGELFF.

The V and J genes are TRBV6-5 and TRBJ2-7; 9 positions agree with TRBD1. The germline CDR1 and CDR2 sequences are MNHEY and SVGAGI. V dropped 10 bases and J dropped 1; count of bases not matched to a gene: 5. This CDR3 is built from 13 residues. The CDR3 nucleotides are TGTGCCACCTCCGGGACAGGGTCCTACGAGCAGTACTTC. Protein sequence: CATSGTGSYEQYF.

The chain recombines TRBV18 with TRBJ1-1, with 8 bases matching TRBD1. Looked up from germline, CDR1 is KGHSH and CDR2 is LQKENI. The CDR3 sequence is 14 residues long. After removal of 5 bases from V and 4 bases from J, the junction contained 6 bases not matched to a gene. The CDR3 region has the DNA TGTGCCAGCTCAGAGACAGGGGCATTCACTGAAGCTTTCTTT. Protein: CASSETGAFTEAFF.

The rearrangement uses TRBV19 and TRBJ1-3; D is unclear. Deletions cut 3 bases from V and 0 bases from J, with 9 bases between. Germline lookup yields CDR1 LNHDA and CDR2 SQIVND (reference sequence). The CDR3 sequence is 15 residues long. The CDR3 is CASSILLRSGNTIYF. In DNA, the CDR3 is TGTGCCAGTAGTATTCTCCTGCGCTCTGGAAACACCATATATTTT.

The chain uses TRBV7-2 and TRBJ1-2; D is ambiguous. Germline lookup yields CDR1 SGHTA and CDR2 FQGNSA. This CDR3 region has 15 residues. V was trimmed by 4 bases and J by 7 bases, leaving 19 bases between them. The CDR3 loop is CASSSFGTEGPGYTF. The CDR3, as DNA: TGTGCCAGCAGCTCCTTTGGTACCGAAGGGCCTGGCTACACCTTC.

This clone was found a few times. The chain's CDR3 is CASSENAGQDGNTIYF. CDR3 coding DNA: TGTGCCAGCAGCGAGAACGCCGGACAGGACGGAAACACCATATATTTT. V is TRBV2 and J is TRBJ1-3; 7 nucleotides align to TRBD1. CDR1 is SNHLY, CDR2 FYNNEI, per germline. CDR3 length: 16 amino acids. The junction had 12 bases not matched to a gene; V was cut back by 6 bases and J by 4 bases.

The gene calls are TRBV7-6 and TRBJ2-7, with D perhaps matching TRBD1 (5 bases). Germline lookup yields CDR1 SGHVS and CDR2 FNYEAQ. This CDR3 contains 12 residues. V dropped 2 bases and J dropped 4 bases, with 6 bases sitting between them. The CDR3 reads CASSLSGYEQYF. DNA of the CDR3: TGTGCCAGCAGCTTATCAGGGTACGAGCAGTACTTC.

V and J are TRBV7-9 and TRBJ2-7; a weak D match, TRBD1 (5 bases). The CDR3 sequence is 15 residues long. Germline V gene sequence: CDR1 SEHNR, CDR2 FQNEAQ (reference sequence). Trimming removed 5 bases at V and 4 bases at J, with 18 bases between. CDR3 sequence reads: CASSDLDMERYEQYF. The CDR3 DNA is TGTGCCAGCAGCGATCTGGACATGGAGAGGTACGAGCAGTACTTC.

This rearrangement joins TRBV2 to TRBJ2-7, with 10 bases that match TRBD1. The CDR3 loop spans 14 amino acids. Germline V gene data show CDR1 as SNHLY and CDR2 as FYNNEI. V shed 6 bases, J shed 5 bases, and the junction held 7 bases outside the gene matches. CDR3 residues: CASRGGTGDHEQYF. CDR3 coding DNA: TGTGCCAGCAGGGGAGGGACAGGGGACCACGAGCAGTACTTC.

The chain combines TRBV27 with TRBJ2-3; TRBD2 agrees at 15 bases. In germline, CDR1 is MNHEY, CDR2 SMNVEV (reference sequence). With V trimmed by 6 bases and J by 0 bases, 22 bases remained unmatched. The CDR3 loop spans 23 amino acids. This CDR3 is CASSRAGAGTSGGTRASTDTQYF. CDR3 bases: TGTGCCAGCAGCCGTGCAGGTGCCGGGACTAGCGGGGGGACGCGTGCTAGCACAGATACGCAGTATTTT.

The V gene is TRBV27, the J gene TRBJ2-3; TRBD1 is a possible D gene (5 bases). The germline V and J ends were trimmed by 4 bases and 2 bases, with 13 bases remaining between them. CDR1 and CDR2 (germline): MNHEY, SMNVEV (reference sequence). The CDR3 is made up of 15 amino acids. The CDR3 nucleotides are TGTGCCAGCAGTTCCAGGGTTCTGACCACAGATACGCAGTATTTT. It encodes CASSSRVLTTDTQYF.

DNA of the CDR3: TGTGCCAGCAGTGAAGGGGCCGGGACAGAACCCTTCTCACCCCTCCACTTT. Its protein product is CASSEGAGTEPFSPLHF. The rearrangement links TRBV6-1 to TRBJ1-6; TRBD1 matches at 7 bases. V shed 1 base, J shed 10 bases, and the junction held 13 bases outside the gene matches. There are 17 residues in the CDR3. Germline V gene data show CDR1 as MNHNS and CDR2 as SASEGT.

This chain uses TRBV12-1 with TRBJ2-7; TRBD2, as called in the table, went unchecked against the DNA. TRBV12-1 is a pseudogene. This CDR3 comprises 16 residues. The CDR3 DNA reads TGTGCCAGCAGCTCCGTCCAACTAGCGTACTCCTACGAGCAGTACTTC. It is translated as CASSSVQLAYSYEQYF.

J is TRBJ2-1 and V is TRBV7-9, with D unclear. Germline V gene sequence: CDR1 SEHNR, CDR2 FQNEAQ (reference sequence). The V end was cut by 5 bases, the J end by 0 bases, with 17 bases between. This CDR3 is built from 17 residues. CDR3 sequence: CASSTTTTVISYNEQFF. DNA for the CDR3: TGTGCCAGCAGCACGACAACAACAGTGATCTCCTACAATGAGCAGTTCTTC.

V and J are TRBV10-3 and TRBJ2-7, with D perhaps TRBD1 (6 bases). In germline, CDR1 is ENHRY, CDR2 SYGVKD. CDR3 length: 14 amino acids. V was clipped by 2 bases and J by 1 base, with 9 bases between them. The CDR3 DNA reads TGTGCCATCAGTGAGGAGGGGGAATCCTACGAGCAGTACTTC. Amino acids: CAISEEGESYEQYF.

This chain connects TRBV19 to TRBJ2-3; 7 bases fit TRBD2. J was trimmed by 0 bases and V by 7 bases; bases with no gene match: 10. The germline V gene has CDR1 LNHDA and CDR2 SQIVND (reference sequence). CDR3 size: 16 residues. The CDR3 protein is CASKPQSGGSTDTQYF. The DNA of the CDR3 is TGTGCCAGTAAACCCCAATCGGGGGGTAGCACAGATACGCAGTATTTT.

The J gene is TRBJ2-4, the V gene TRBV27, with 11 bases aligning to TRBD2. The trim removed 2 bases at V and 6 bases at J, leaving 6 bases unmatched. Germline assignment: CDR1 MNHEY and CDR2 SMNVEV (reference sequence). CDR3 length: 16 amino acids. Here the CDR3 DNA reads TGTGCCAGCAGTTTAAGGCTAGCGGGGGGCAGAAACATTCAGTACTTC. Protein sequence: CASSLRLAGGRNIQYF.